A single sample gave rise to the 18 T cell receptor beta chains below, sequenced in a study of CD8 T cells in ankylosing spondylitis. Study findings and constraints: Seven to nine highly homologous variants made up a TCR beta motif, and this motif appeared characteristic of ankylosing spondylitis blood.

Their antigens remain unidentified. Each CDR3 protein gets one entry after TCRdb re-called the 5' RACE reads with MiXCR. Among approximately 520,000 distinct CDR3 sequences, about 5.2% were seen once, and the ten largest hold roughly 3.3%. The sample consisted of blood, either unsorted or a sorted T cell fraction (not recorded which). The receptors were sampled from a male donor with ankylosing spondylitis.

The gene calls are TRBV18 and TRBJ2-2; D may match TRBD1 or TRBD2 (5 bases each). The length of the CDR3 is 13 residues. Germline CDR1 reads KGHSH; CDR2 reads LQKENI. Deletions cut 5 bases from V and 6 bases from J, with 10 bases between. The DNA for the CDR3 is TGTGCCAGCTCAACCAGGGAGTCCGGGGAGCTGTTTTTT. It encodes CASSTRESGELFF.

The V and J genes are TRBV25-1 and TRBJ2-7; D could derive from TRBD1 or TRBD2 (6 bases each). Trimming left V 4 bases short and J 4 bases short, with 20 bases between. Germline values: CDR1 MGHDK, CDR2 SYGVNS. The length of the CDR3 is 16 residues. CDR3 DNA: TGTGCCAGCAGTGGTGTACATATGGGGGGCTTATACGAGCAGTACTTC. Protein: CASSGVHMGGLYEQYF.

This clonotype was recorded many times. The chain recombines TRBV7-2 with TRBJ2-1, with D hard to call. This CDR3 is built from 13 residues. The ends were cut back, 1 base at V and 9 bases at J, with 10 bases in the middle. The germline V gene has CDR1 SGHTA and CDR2 FQGNSA. CDR3 in amino acids: CASSLEASGEQFF. CDR3 DNA: TGTGCCAGCAGCTTAGAGGCCAGTGGTGAGCAGTTCTTC. The entire variable domain, with the rest obtained from reference TRBV7-2 and TRBJ2-1, is as follows: GAGVSQSPSNKVTEKGKDVELRCDPISGHTALYWYRQSLGQGLEFLIYFQGNSAPDKSGLPSDRFSAERTGGSVSTLTIQRTQQEDSAVYLCASSLEASGEQFFGPGTRLTVL.

The sample holds many counts of this clonotype. The genes are TRBV7-2 and TRBJ1-1; 7 bases align to TRBD1. Trimming at V came to 3 bases and at J to 1 base, leaving 5 bases not matched to a gene. CDR1 SGHTA and CDR2 FQGNSA come from the germline V gene. CDR3 length equals 15 residues. The DNA of the CDR3 is TGTGCCAGCAGCTTCCTTGGGACAGCGAACACTGAAGCTTTCTTT. Encoded protein: CASSFLGTANTEAFF. Filled out from reference TRBV7-2 and TRBJ1-1, the complete variable domain reads GAGVSQSPSNKVTEKGKDVELRCDPISGHTALYWYRQSLGQGLEFLIYFQGNSAPDKSGLPSDRFSAERTGGSVSTLTIQRTQQEDSAVYLCASSFLGTANTEAFFGQGTRLTVV.

The table lists this clonotype with a few counts. The V and J genes are TRBV20-1 and TRBJ2-1; D perhaps matches TRBD2 (5 bases). The CDR3 contains 13 residues. Trimming cost V 4 bases and J 6 bases, with 13 bases left between them. Germline CDR1 and CDR2: DFQATT and SNEGSKA (reference sequence). CDR3 in DNA: TGCAGTGCTATTCGAGGGAGCCGCAATGAGCAGTTCTTC. Amino acids: CSAIRGSRNEQFF.

This clonotype has at least ten counts. V gene TRBV10-3 combines with J gene TRBJ1-6; tentative D call: TRBD1 (6 bases). CDR1 and CDR2 (germline): ENHRY, SYGVKD. Trimming left V 6 bases short and J 3 bases short, with 12 bases between. CDR3 length: 15 residues. The CDR3 protein is CAIREDRLYNSPLHF. The CDR3 DNA sequence: TGTGCCATCAGGGAGGACAGACTCTATAATTCACCCCTCCACTTT.

A few counts support this clonotype. The gene calls are TRBV29-1 and TRBJ2-3, with D perhaps matching TRBD1 (5 bases). The germline V gene encodes CDR1 SQVTM and CDR2 ANQGSEA. The CDR3 extends over 14 amino acids. Trimming cost V 1 base and J 2 bases, with 10 bases left between them. The DNA of the CDR3 is TGCAGCGTTGAAGGGGGCGAAGTCACAGATACGCAGTATTTT. Its translation: CSVEGGEVTDTQYF.

This clonotype was recorded at least ten times. This chain joins TRBV6-5 and TRBJ1-6, with D perhaps matching TRBD1 (5 bases). Germline-derived CDR1 and CDR2 are MNHEY and SVGAGI. There are 15 residues in the CDR3. The V gene lost 2 bases and the J gene lost 7 bases, with 12 bases spanning the gap. CDR3 in amino acids: CASSYGLTANSPLHF. The CDR3 nucleotides are TGTGCCAGCAGTTACGGGTTGACAGCCAATTCACCCCTCCACTTT.

This clonotype showed up just a few times. The V gene is TRBV27, the J gene TRBJ2-5; D gene unclear. CDR3 size: 14 residues. V gave up 2 bases and J gave up 0 bases, with 7 bases separating them. Germline-derived CDR1 and CDR2 are MNHEY and SMNVEV (reference sequence). Here the CDR3 reads CASSLHGYQETQYF. Written as DNA, the CDR3 is TGTGCCAGCAGTTTACATGGTTACCAAGAGACCCAGTACTTC.

This clonotype was observed a few times. The chain is built from TRBV5-6 and TRBJ1-1; D is unclear. The CDR3 is 16 amino acids. V was shortened by 3 bases and J by 4 bases, with 19 bases between the two germline ends. Germline lookup yields CDR1 SGHDT and CDR2 YYEEEE. CDR3 region: CASSYTRANLGTEAFF. In DNA form, the CDR3 reads TGTGCCAGCAGCTACACCCGGGCCAACCTGGGCACTGAAGCTTTCTTT.

This clonotype was counted a few times. CDR3 sequence (DNA): TGTGCCACCAGCAGAGGCGCAGGACAAGAGACCCAGTACTTC. This codes for CATSRGAGQETQYF. The V call is TRBV15, the J call TRBJ2-5; no firm D call. This CDR3 contains 14 residues. V was shortened by 1 base and J by 2 bases, with 8 bases between the two germline ends. Germline V gene data show CDR1 as LNHNV and CDR2 as YYDKDF (reference sequence). Full variable domain (missing parts from reference TRBV15 and TRBJ2-5): DAMVIQNPRYQVTQFGKPVTLSCSQTLNHNVMYWYQQKSSQAPKLLFHYYDKDFNNEADTPDNFQSRRPNTSFCFLDIRSPGLGDTAMYLCATSRGAGQETQYFGPGTRLLVL.

This clonotype was observed many times. This chain connects TRBV5-6 to TRBJ1-1; D gene unclear. This CDR3 has 15 residues. With 7 bases removed from V and 0 bases from J, the gap between germline ends came to 16 bases. CDR1 and CDR2 (germline): SGHDT, YYEEEE. The CDR3 reads CASLFKRYMNTEAFF. CDR3 nucleotides: TGTGCCAGCCTATTTAAGCGCTACATGAACACTGAAGCTTTCTTT.

This clonotype was seen many times. The CDR3 sequence: CASSGPRTGLGDSPLHF. As DNA, the CDR3 is TGTGCCAGCAGCGGACCCCGGACAGGCCTTGGGGATTCACCCCTCCACTTT. The genes are TRBV6-1 and TRBJ1-6; 7 bases match TRBD1. The junction had 16 bases not matched to a gene; V was cut back by 6 bases and J by 8 bases. The CDR3 runs 17 residues. In germline, CDR1 is MNHNS, CDR2 SASEGT.

This clonotype was detected many times. The V call is TRBV5-5, the J call TRBJ2-1, with D uncertain. Trimming took off 0 bases at V and 2 bases at J, with 9 bases between the two ends. The CDR3 runs 15 residues. Germline CDR1 and CDR2: SGHKS and YYEKEE (reference sequence). The CDR3 sequence: CASSLEGYTYNEQFF. The CDR3 nucleotides read TGTGCCAGCAGCTTGGAAGGGTACACCTACAATGAGCAGTTCTTC.

This clonotype was recorded a few times. The DNA for the CDR3 is TGTGCCTCCTCGGACTATGGAGAGACCCAGTACTTC. Translated: CASSDYGETQYF. The chain combines TRBV19 with TRBJ2-5; a weak D match, TRBD2 (6 bases). The CDR3 length is 12 residues. In germline, CDR1 is LNHDA, CDR2 SQIVND (reference sequence). V was trimmed by 11 bases and J by 4 bases, leaving 14 bases between them.

This clonotype was recorded at least ten times. V is TRBV5-1 and J is TRBJ1-1, with D perhaps matching TRBD1 (6 bases). Germline V gene data show CDR1 as SGHRS and CDR2 as YFSETQ. The length of the CDR3 is 15 residues. V was clipped by 3 bases and J by 4 bases, with 16 bases between them. The CDR3 region is CASSSPGAQGTEAFF. The DNA of the CDR3 is TGCGCCAGCAGCTCTCCGGGGGCCCAAGGCACTGAAGCTTTCTTT.

This clonotype was detected only a few times. This could be a read error, since a much larger clone is one nucleotide away. CDR3: CSARGSEQFF. CDR3 bases: TGCAGTGCTAGGGGTAGTGAGCAGTTCTTC. The chain links TRBV20-1 to TRBJ2-1; D remains ambiguous. CDR3 length: 10 amino acids. Trimming pared 3 bases from V and 9 bases from J, leaving 6 bases between. Germline values: CDR1 DFQATT, CDR2 SNEGSKA (reference sequence).

This clonotype was counted at least ten times. The rearrangement uses TRBV7-9 and TRBJ2-7; D is unclear. Trimming took off 5 bases at V and 2 bases at J, with 13 bases between the two ends. The germline CDR1 and CDR2 sequences are SEHNR and FQNEAQ (reference sequence). This CDR3 contains 14 residues. In DNA form, the CDR3 reads TGTGCCAGCAGCCCCAGTTGGGAAACCTACGAGCAGTACTTC. It is translated as CASSPSWETYEQYF.